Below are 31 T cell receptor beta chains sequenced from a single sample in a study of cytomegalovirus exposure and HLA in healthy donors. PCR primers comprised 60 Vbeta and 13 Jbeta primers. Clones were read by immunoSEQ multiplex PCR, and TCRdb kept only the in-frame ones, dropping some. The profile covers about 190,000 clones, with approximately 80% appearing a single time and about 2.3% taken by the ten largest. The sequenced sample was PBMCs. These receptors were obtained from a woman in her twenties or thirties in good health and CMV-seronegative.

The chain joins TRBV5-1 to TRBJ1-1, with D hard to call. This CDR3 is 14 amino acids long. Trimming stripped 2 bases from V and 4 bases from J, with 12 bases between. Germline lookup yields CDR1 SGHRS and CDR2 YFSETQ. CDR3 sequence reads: CASSFYPGGTEAFF. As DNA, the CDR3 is TGCGCCAGCAGCTTTTATCCGGGTGGCACTGAAGCTTTCTTT.

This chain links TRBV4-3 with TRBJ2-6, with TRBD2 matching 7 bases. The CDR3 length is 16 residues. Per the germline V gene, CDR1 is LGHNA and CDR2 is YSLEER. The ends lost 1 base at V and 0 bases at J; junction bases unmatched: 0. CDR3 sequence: CASSQGDYSGANVLTF. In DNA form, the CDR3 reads TGCGCCAGCAGCCAAGGGGACTACTCTGGGGCCAACGTCCTGACTTTC.

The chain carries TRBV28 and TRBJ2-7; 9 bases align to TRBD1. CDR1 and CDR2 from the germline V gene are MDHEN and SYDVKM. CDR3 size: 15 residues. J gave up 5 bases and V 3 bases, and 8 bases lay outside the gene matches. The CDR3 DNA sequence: TGTGCCAGCAGTTTTCGGGACAGGGATATCGACGAGCAGTACTTC. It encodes CASSFRDRDIDEQYF.

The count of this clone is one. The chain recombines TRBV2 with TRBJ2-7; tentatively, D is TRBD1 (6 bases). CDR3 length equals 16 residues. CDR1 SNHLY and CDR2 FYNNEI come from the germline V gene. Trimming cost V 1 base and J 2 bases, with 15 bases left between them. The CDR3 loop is CASSEGPTGYTYEQYF. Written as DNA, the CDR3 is TGTGCCAGCAGTGAAGGGCCTACAGGGTACACCTACGAGCAGTACTTC.

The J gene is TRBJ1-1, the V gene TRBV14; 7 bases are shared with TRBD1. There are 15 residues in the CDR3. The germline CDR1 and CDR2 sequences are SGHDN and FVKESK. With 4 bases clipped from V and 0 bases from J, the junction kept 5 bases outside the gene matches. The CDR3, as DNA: TGTGCCAGCAGCCGCCAGGGGGGAGTGAACACTGAAGCTTTCTTT. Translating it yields CASSRQGGVNTEAFF.

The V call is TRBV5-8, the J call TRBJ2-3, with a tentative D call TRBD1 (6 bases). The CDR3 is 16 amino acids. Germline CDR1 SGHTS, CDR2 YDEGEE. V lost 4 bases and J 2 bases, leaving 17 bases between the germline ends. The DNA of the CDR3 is TGTGCCAGCAGCGCATATGTGGACAGTTTCACAGATACGCAGTATTTT. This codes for CASSAYVDSFTDTQYF.

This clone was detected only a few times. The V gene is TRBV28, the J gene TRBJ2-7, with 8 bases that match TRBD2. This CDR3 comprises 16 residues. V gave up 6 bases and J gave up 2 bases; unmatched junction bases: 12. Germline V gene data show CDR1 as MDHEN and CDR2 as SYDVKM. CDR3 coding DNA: TGTGCCAGCAGCCATCCTTGGCGGGAGGTGACCTACGAGCAGTACTTC. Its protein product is CASSHPWREVTYEQYF. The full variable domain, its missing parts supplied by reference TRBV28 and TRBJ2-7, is DVKVTQSSRYLVKRTGEKVFLECVQDMDHENMFWYRQDPGLGLRLIYFSYDVKMKEKGDIPEGYSVSREKKERFSLILESASTNQTSMYLCASSHPWREVTYEQYFGPGTRLTVT.

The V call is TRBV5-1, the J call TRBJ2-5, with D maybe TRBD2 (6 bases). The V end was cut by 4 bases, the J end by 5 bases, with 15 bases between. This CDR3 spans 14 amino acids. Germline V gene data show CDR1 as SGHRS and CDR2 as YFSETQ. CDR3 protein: CASSPETRGETQYF. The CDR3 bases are TGCGCCAGCAGCCCCGAGACTAGAGGGGAGACCCAGTACTTC.

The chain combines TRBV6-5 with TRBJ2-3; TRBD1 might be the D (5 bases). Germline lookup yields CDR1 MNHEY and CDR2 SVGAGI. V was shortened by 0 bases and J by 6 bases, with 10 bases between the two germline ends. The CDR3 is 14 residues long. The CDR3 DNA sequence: TGTGCCAGCAGTTACTCGAAAGGGGCGGATACGCAGTATTTT. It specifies CASSYSKGADTQYF.

CDR3 residues: CASSQDYRSRDKGTEAFF. The CDR3 nucleotides read TGTGCCAGCAGCCAAGACTACAGGTCGAGGGACAAAGGCACTGAAGCTTTCTTT. The chain links TRBV4-2 to TRBJ1-1; D is possibly TRBD1 (6 bases). The ends were cut back, 0 bases at V and 4 bases at J, with 21 bases in the middle. The CDR3 extends over 18 amino acids. The V gene's germline CDR1 is LGHNA and CDR2 YNFKEQ.

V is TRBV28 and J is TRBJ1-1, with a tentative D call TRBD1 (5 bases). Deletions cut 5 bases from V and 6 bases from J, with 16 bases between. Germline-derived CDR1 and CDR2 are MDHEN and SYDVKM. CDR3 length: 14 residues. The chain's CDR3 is CASSAARGGAEAFF. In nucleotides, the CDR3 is TGTGCCAGCAGTGCCGCCCGGGGGGGGGCTGAAGCTTTCTTT. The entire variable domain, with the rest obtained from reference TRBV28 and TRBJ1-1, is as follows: DVKVTQSSRYLVKRTGEKVFLECVQDMDHENMFWYRQDPGLGLRLIYFSYDVKMKEKGDIPEGYSVSREKKERFSLILESASTNQTSMYLCASSAARGGAEAFFGQGTRLTVV.

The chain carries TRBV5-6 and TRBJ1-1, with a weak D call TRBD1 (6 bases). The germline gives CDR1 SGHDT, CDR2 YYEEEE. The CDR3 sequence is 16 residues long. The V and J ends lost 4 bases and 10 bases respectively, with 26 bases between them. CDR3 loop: CASSPPFGQIFGGAFF. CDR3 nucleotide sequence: TGTGCCAGCAGCCCTCCTTTCGGACAGATTTTTGGGGGAGCTTTCTTT.

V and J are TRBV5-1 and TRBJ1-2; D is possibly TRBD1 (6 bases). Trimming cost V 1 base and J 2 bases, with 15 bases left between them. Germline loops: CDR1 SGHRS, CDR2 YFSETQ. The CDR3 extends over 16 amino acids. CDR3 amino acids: CASSLQGPTVNYGYTF. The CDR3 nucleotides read TGCGCCAGCAGCTTGCAGGGGCCGACCGTAAACTATGGCTACACCTTC. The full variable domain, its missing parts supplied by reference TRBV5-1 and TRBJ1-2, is KAGVTQTPRYLIKTRGQQVTLSCSPISGHRSVSWYQQTPGQGLQFLFEYFSETQRNKGNFPGRFSGRQFSNSRSEMNVSTLELGDSALYLCASSLQGPTVNYGYTFGSGTRLTVV.

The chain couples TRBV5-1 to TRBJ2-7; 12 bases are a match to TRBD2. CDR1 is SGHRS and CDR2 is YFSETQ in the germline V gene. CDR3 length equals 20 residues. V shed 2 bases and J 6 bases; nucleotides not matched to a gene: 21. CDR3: CASSFLGLAGSVKKPSEQYF. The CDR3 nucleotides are TGCGCCAGCAGCTTCCTCGGACTAGCGGGATCGGTAAAAAAACCTTCCGAGCAGTACTTC.

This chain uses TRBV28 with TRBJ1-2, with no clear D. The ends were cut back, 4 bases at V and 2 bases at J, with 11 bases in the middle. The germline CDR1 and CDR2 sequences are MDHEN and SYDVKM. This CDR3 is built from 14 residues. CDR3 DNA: TGTGCCAGCAGTTCTAACCCCTTAAACTATGGCTACACCTTC. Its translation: CASSSNPLNYGYTF.

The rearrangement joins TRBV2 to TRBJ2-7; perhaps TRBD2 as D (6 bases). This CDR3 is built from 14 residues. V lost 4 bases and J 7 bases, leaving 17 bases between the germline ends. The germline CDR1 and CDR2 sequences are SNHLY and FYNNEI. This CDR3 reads CASSGGVVRGEQYF. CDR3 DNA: TGTGCCAGCAGTGGGGGGGTGGTCAGAGGGGAGCAGTACTTC.

CDR3 bases: TGTGCCAGCAGTGTCACCCTAAACGAGCAGTACTTC. Protein sequence: CASSVTLNEQYF. This rearrangement joins TRBV28 to TRBJ2-7; no definite D call. Germline CDR1 is MDHEN and CDR2 is SYDVKM. V gave up 5 bases and J gave up 5 bases, with 10 bases separating them. The CDR3 runs to 12 residues.

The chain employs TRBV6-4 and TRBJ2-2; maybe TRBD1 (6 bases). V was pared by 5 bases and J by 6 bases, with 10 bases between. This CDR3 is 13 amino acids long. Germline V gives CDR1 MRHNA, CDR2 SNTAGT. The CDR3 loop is CASSTGYSGELFF. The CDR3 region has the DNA TGTGCCAGCAGTACAGGGTATTCCGGGGAGCTGTTTTTT.

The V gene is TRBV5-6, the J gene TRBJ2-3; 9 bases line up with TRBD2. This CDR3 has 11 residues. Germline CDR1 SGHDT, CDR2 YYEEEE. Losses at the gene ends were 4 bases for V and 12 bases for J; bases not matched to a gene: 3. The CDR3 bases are TGTGCCAGCAGCACGGGACTAGCCCAGTATTTT. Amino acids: CASSTGLAQYF.

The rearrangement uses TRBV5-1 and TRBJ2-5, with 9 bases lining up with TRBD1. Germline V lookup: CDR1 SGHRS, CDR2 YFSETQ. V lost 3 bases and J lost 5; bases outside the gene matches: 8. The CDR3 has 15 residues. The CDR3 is CASSSLQGAGETQYF. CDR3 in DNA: TGCGCCAGCAGCTCGCTACAGGGGGCGGGGGAGACCCAGTACTTC.

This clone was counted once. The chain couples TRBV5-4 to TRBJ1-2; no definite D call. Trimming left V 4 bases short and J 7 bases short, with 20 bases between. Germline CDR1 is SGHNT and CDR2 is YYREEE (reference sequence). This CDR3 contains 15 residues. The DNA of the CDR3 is TGTGCCAGCAGCCCCCTGGAGGGAATAGGTAGTGGCTACACCTTC. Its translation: CASSPLEGIGSGYTF.

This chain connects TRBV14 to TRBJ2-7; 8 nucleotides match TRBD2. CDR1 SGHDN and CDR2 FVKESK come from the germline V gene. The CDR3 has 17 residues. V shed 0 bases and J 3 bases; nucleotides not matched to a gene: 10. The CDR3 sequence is CASSQDSFGRGIYEQYF. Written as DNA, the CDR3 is TGTGCCAGCAGCCAAGACTCTTTCGGGAGGGGAATCTACGAGCAGTACTTC.

The CDR3 sequence is CATRGGTLNSPLHF. The CDR3 DNA sequence: TGTGCCACCAGAGGGGGAACCCTAAATTCACCCCTCCACTTT. V usage is TRBV15 and J usage is TRBJ1-6; weak D call: TRBD1 (6 bases). Trimming took off 6 bases at V and 7 bases at J, with 13 bases between the two ends. The germline V gene has CDR1 LNHNV and CDR2 YYDKDF (reference sequence). The length of the CDR3 is 14 residues.

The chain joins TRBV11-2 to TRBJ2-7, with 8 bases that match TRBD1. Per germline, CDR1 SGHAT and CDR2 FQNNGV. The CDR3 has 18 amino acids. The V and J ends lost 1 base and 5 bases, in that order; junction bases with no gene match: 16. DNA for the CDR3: TGTGCCAGCAGCTTAGTTGCATTTTCGGTCAGGGGGCTACACGAGCAGTACTTC. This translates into CASSLVAFSVRGLHEQYF.

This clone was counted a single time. The CDR3 coding sequence is TGTGCCAGCAGCTCCGGGGTTTCGGTCTATGGCTACACCTTC. Encoded protein: CASSSGVSVYGYTF. This rearrangement joins TRBV7-9 to TRBJ1-2; D is unresolved. Germline V lookup: CDR1 SEHNR, CDR2 FQNEAQ (reference sequence). Trimming stripped 4 bases from V and 4 bases from J, with 13 bases between. The CDR3 covers 14 residues. Looking up the rest from reference TRBV7-9 and TRBJ1-2 gives the full variable domain: DTGVSQNPRHKITKRGQNVTFRCDPISEHNRLYWYRQTLGQGPEFLTYFQNEAQLEKSRLLSDRFSAERPKGSFSTLEIQRTEQGDSAMYLCASSSGVSVYGYTFGSGTRLTVV.

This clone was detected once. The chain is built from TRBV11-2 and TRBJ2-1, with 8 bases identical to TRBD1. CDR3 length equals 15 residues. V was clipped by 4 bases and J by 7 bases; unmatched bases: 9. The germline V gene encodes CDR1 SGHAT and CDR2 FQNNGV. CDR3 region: CASSYAIRGLNEQFF. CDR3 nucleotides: TGTGCCAGCAGCTACGCAATCAGGGGGCTGAATGAGCAGTTCTTC.

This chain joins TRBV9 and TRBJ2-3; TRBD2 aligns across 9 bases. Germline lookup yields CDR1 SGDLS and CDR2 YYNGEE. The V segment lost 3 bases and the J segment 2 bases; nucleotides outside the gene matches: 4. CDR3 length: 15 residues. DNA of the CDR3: TGTGCCAGCAGCGCTCTAGCGGGAAACACAGATACGCAGTATTTT. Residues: CASSALAGNTDTQYF.

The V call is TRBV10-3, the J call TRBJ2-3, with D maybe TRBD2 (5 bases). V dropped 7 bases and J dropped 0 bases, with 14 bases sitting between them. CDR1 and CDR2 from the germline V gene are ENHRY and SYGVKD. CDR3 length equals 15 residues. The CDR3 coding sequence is TGTGCCATCAAAAAACGGGAAAGTAGCACAGATACGCAGTATTTT. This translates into CAIKKRESSTDTQYF.

The CDR3 bases are TGTGCCAGCAGTTCCGACAGGGGGCAATATGAAAAACTGTTTTTT. This codes for CASSSDRGQYEKLFF. V is TRBV6-5 and J is TRBJ1-4; 10 bases align to TRBD1. The CDR3 consists of 15 residues. The germline V gene has CDR1 MNHEY and CDR2 SVGAGI. The J segment lost 6 bases and the V segment lost 4 bases, leaving 5 bases of the junction unmatched.

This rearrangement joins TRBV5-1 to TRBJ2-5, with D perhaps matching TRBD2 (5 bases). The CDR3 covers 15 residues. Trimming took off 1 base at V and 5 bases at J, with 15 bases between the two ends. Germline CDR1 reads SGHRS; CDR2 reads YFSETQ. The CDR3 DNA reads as TGCGCCAGCAGCTTGCGGGGTTGGGGTGAGGAGACCCAGTACTTC. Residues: CASSLRGWGEETQYF.

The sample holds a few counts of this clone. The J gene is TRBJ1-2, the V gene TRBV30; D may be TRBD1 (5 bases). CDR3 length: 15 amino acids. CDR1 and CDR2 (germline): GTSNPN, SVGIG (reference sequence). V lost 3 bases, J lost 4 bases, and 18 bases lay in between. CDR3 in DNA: TGTGCCTGGAGCCGACCACCCAGGGCAACCTATGGCTACACCTTC. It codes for CAWSRPPRATYGYTF.